These 3 T cell receptor beta chains were sequenced from one sample in a study of blood T cell repertoires in COVID-19. Only in-frame clones appear in the TCRdb table, and some are missing; sequencing was by immunoSEQ multiplex PCR. The table includes roughly 250,000 clones, over 70% detected once. Sequences were obtained from PBMCs or T cells enriched from blood (not recorded which). The receptors derive from a middle-aged woman who had been exposed to COVID-19.

The chain joins TRBV28 to TRBJ1-2; no definite D call. Trimming removed 2 bases at V and 4 bases at J, with 17 bases between. The CDR3 spans 16 residues. Germline assignment: CDR1 MDHEN and CDR2 SYDVKM. The CDR3 reads CASSLQAALPIYGYTF. The CDR3 DNA reads as TGTGCCAGCAGTTTACAGGCAGCTCTACCTATCTATGGCTACACCTTC.

The genes are TRBV19 and TRBJ2-1; D unclear. Trimming removed 5 bases from V and 7 bases from J, with 15 bases in between. Germline lookup yields CDR1 LNHDA and CDR2 SQIVND (reference sequence). CDR3 length: 14 residues. CDR3 DNA: TGTGCCAGTAGTGCCCTCCCCTCTAAGAATGAGCAGTTCTTC. Its protein is CASSALPSKNEQFF.

The V call is TRBV6-2 or TRBV6-3, the J call TRBJ2-7; weak D call: TRBD2 (5 bases). Per the germline V gene, CDR1 is MNHEY and CDR2 is SVGEGT. The CDR3 has 15 amino acids. Trimming left V 5 bases short and J 3 bases short, with 17 bases between. In nucleotides, the CDR3 is TGTGCCAGCAGTGCAGAGGGCAGACCGAACTACGAGCAGTACTTC. The encoded protein is CASSAEGRPNYEQYF.